These T cell receptor beta chains were read from a single sample in a study of tumor-infiltrating lymphocytes in primary liver carcinoma. TCRdb reprocessed the multiplex PCR reads with MiXCR, giving one entry per CDR3 protein. Of some 180,000 distinct CDR3 sequences in the sample, approximately 80% were seen once. What was sequenced was tumor tissue from primary liver carcinoma. These receptors all stem from a man aged 40-50 years with primary liver carcinoma and hepatitis B virus infection. CDR3s include the opening cysteine and the closing phenylalanine or tryptophan. A D gene is named only where the DNA matches it firmly. Part of the rows lack a size; the others show once, few, many or a class for expanded clones.

clone_size: many
d_call: TRBD2
v_call: TRBV28
j_call: TRBJ2-1
cdr3_aa: CASILTSGYNEQFF
cdr3_nt: TGTGCCAGCATTTTAACTAGCGGCTACAATGAGCAGTTCTTC

clone_size: .
d_call: .
v_call: TRBV11-2
j_call: TRBJ1-5
cdr3_aa: CAMSLVGETGSNQPQHF
cdr3_nt: TGTGCCATGAGCTTAGTAGGGGAAACAGGGAGCAATCAGCCCCAGCATTTT

clone_size: .
d_call: .
v_call: TRBV11-2
j_call: TRBJ2-7
cdr3_aa: CASGSGRLYARGQYF
cdr3_nt: TGTGCCAGCGGCTCCGGACGGCTTTACGCGCGCGGACAGTACTTC

clone_size: .
d_call: TRBD1
v_call: TRBV13
j_call: TRBJ1-6
cdr3_aa: CASNSPGDRGDSPLHF
cdr3_nt: TGTGCCAGCAACTCACCTGGGGACAGAGGCGATTCACCCCTCCACTTT

clone_size: .
d_call: TRBD2
v_call: TRBV11-1
j_call: TRBJ2-4
cdr3_aa: CASSFPCTSGTNNFQYF
cdr3_nt: TGTGCCAGCAGCTTTCCCTGTACTAGCGGGACCAATAACTTTCAGTACTTC

clone_size: many
d_call: .
v_call: TRBV6-5
j_call: TRBJ2-5
cdr3_aa: CASSYGAETQYF
cdr3_nt: TGTGCCAGCAGTTACGGCGCAGAGACCCAGTACTTC

clone_size: once
d_call: .
v_call: TRBV29-1
j_call: TRBJ2-2
cdr3_aa: CRGTHGSGELFF
cdr3_nt: TGCAGAGGTACCCACGGGTCAGGGGAGCTGTTTTTT

clone_size: .
d_call: .
v_call: TRBV6-1
j_call: TRBJ1-3
cdr3_aa: CATYTRGNAPIYF
cdr3_nt: TGTGCCACATATACAAGGGGAAACGCCCCCATATATTTT

clone_size: .
d_call: .
v_call: TRBV29-1
j_call: TRBJ2-1
cdr3_aa: CSGGANGFIEQFF
cdr3_nt: TGCAGCGGGGGGGCTAACGGGTTCATTGAGCAGTTCTTC

clone_size: .
d_call: TRBD2
v_call: TRBV29-1
j_call: TRBJ2-1
cdr3_aa: CSVDGTTRRAWEQFF
cdr3_nt: TGCAGCGTTGACGGGACTACCAGGAGGGCATGGGAGCAGTTCTTC

clone_size: .
d_call: .
v_call: TRBV11-2
j_call: TRBJ2-4
cdr3_aa: CASSLDTRGIARNIQYF
cdr3_nt: TGTGCCAGCAGCTTAGATACTAGAGGGATTGCCAGAAACATTCAGTACTTC

clone_size: once
d_call: .
v_call: TRBV28
j_call: TRBJ1-5
cdr3_aa: CAGRAGDNNQPQHF
cdr3_nt: TGTGCCGGCAGGGCCGGGGATAACAATCAGCCCCAGCATTTT

clone_size: .
d_call: .
v_call: TRBV29-1
j_call: TRBJ2-1
cdr3_aa: CSVNPPREQFF
cdr3_nt: TGCAGCGTTAACCCCCCGCGAGAGCAGTTCTTC

clone_size: .
d_call: .
v_call: TRBV5-1
j_call: TRBJ2-7
cdr3_aa: CASRDSTSYEQYF
cdr3_nt: TGCGCCAGCAGGGATTCTACTAGTTACGAGCAGTACTTC

clone_size: many
d_call: .
v_call: TRBV30
j_call: TRBJ2-7
cdr3_aa: CAWSANMISSYEQYF
cdr3_nt: TGTGCCTGGAGTGCAAACATGATCTCCTCCTACGAGCAGTACTTC

clone_size: many
d_call: TRBD1
v_call: TRBV10-3
j_call: TRBJ2-5
cdr3_aa: CATEPGQGIPFETQYF
cdr3_nt: TGTGCCACCGAACCGGGACAGGGGATTCCTTTTGAGACCCAGTACTTC

clone_size: .
d_call: .
v_call: TRBV25-1
j_call: TRBJ2-7
cdr3_aa: CASSGPEGGIYYEQYF
cdr3_nt: TGTGCCAGCAGTGGCCCGGAGGGCGGGATCTACTACGAGCAGTACTTC

clone_size: .
d_call: TRBD1
v_call: TRBV6-6
j_call: TRBJ1-3
cdr3_aa: CARSRTTGGTGNIIYF
cdr3_nt: TGTGCCAGGAGCAGAACAACAGGGGGCACTGGAAACATCATATATTTT

clone_size: .
d_call: .
v_call: TRBV6-2/TRBV6-3
j_call: TRBJ2-2
cdr3_aa: CACLTGSNTGELFF
cdr3_nt: TGTGCCTGTTTGACGGGATCAAACACCGGAGAGCTGTTTTTT

clone_size: .
d_call: .
v_call: TRBV6-6
j_call: TRBJ1-6
cdr3_aa: CAISYSGGPPSLRF
cdr3_nt: TGTGCCATCAGTTACTCGGGGGGACCCCCGTCCCTCCGCTTT

clone_size: once
d_call: TRBD2
v_call: TRBV4-1
j_call: TRBJ2-5
cdr3_aa: CASSSLGGPASGLETQNF
cdr3_nt: TGCGCCAGCAGCTCTTTAGGAGGCCCCGCTAGCGGCCTAGAGACCCAGAACTTC

clone_size: .
d_call: TRBD2
v_call: TRBV4-1
j_call: TRBJ2-1
cdr3_aa: CASSQLGTSEYNELFF
cdr3_nt: TGCGCCAGCAGCCAACTCGGGACTAGCGAGTATAATGAGCTGTTCTTC

clone_size: .
d_call: TRBD1
v_call: TRBV29-1
j_call: TRBJ2-3
cdr3_aa: CSTEKGTDTQFF
cdr3_nt: TGCAGCACCGAAAAAGGGACAGATACGCAGTTTTTT

clone_size: .
d_call: .
v_call: TRBV5-6
j_call: TRBJ2-5
cdr3_aa: CASNLGQQETQYF
cdr3_nt: TGTGCCAGCAACTTGGGTCAGCAAGAGACCCAGTACTTC

clone_size: .
d_call: TRBD2
v_call: TRBV29-1
j_call: TRBJ2-3
cdr3_aa: CSGGTGDETSTNMQYF
cdr3_nt: TGCAGCGGCGGGACGGGGGACGAGACTAGCACAAATATGCAGTATTTT

clone_size: .
d_call: .
v_call: TRBV4-1
j_call: TRBJ2-5
cdr3_aa: CACSQREDQETQYF
cdr3_nt: TGCGCCTGCAGCCAAAGGGAAGATCAAGAGACCCAGTACTTC

clone_size: .
d_call: TRBD2
v_call: TRBV11-2
j_call: TRBJ2-7
cdr3_aa: CASGSEGTCGRASYEQYF
cdr3_nt: TGTGCCAGCGGCTCTGAAGGGACTTGCGGGAGGGCTTCCTACGAGCAGTACTTC

clone_size: .
d_call: TRBD2
v_call: TRBV28
j_call: TRBJ2-1
cdr3_aa: CASSFVGLEGLSSYNEQFF
cdr3_nt: TGTGCCAGCAGTTTTGTGGGACTAGAGGGATTGAGCTCCTACAATGAGCAGTTCTTC

clone_size: many
d_call: .
v_call: TRBV12-3/TRBV12-4
j_call: TRBJ1-1
cdr3_aa: CASRTITDTEAFF
cdr3_nt: TGTGCCAGCAGGACCATAACGGACACTGAAGCTTTCTTT

clone_size: .
d_call: .
v_call: TRBV6-2/TRBV6-3
j_call: TRBJ1-5
cdr3_aa: CASRLDRINQPQHF
cdr3_nt: TGTGCCAGCAGACTCGACAGGATAAATCAGCCCCAGCATTTT

clone_size: .
d_call: .
v_call: TRBV12-3/TRBV12-4
j_call: TRBJ2-1
cdr3_aa: CASSFGEGNEEFF
cdr3_nt: .

clone_size: .
d_call: .
v_call: TRBV29-1
j_call: TRBJ2-3
cdr3_aa: CRGTQGSTQYF
cdr3_nt: TGCAGAGGAACCCAGGGGTCCACCCAGTATTTT

clone_size: .
d_call: TRBD2
v_call: TRBV11-2
j_call: TRBJ2-3
cdr3_aa: CASTGTNGDTDTQYF
cdr3_nt: TGTGCCAGCACAGGGACTAATGGAGACACAGATACGCAGTATTTT

clone_size: .
d_call: .
v_call: TRBV11-2
j_call: TRBJ2-7
cdr3_aa: CTCSSNSDSYEQYF
cdr3_nt: TGTACCTGCAGCTCTAACAGTGACTCCTACGAGCAGTACTTC

clone_size: .
d_call: .
v_call: TRBV11-3
j_call: TRBJ2-1
cdr3_aa: CPISLGVSSNEQFF
cdr3_nt: TGTCCCATCAGCTTAGGCGTCTCGAGCAATGAGCAGTTCTTC

clone_size: .
d_call: .
v_call: TRBV4-1
j_call: TRBJ2-2
cdr3_aa: CTSSQLTPSGELFF
cdr3_nt: TGCACCAGCAGCCAACTTACCCCATCCGGGGAGCTGTTTTTT

clone_size: .
d_call: .
v_call: TRBV12-3/TRBV12-4
j_call: TRBJ2-5
cdr3_aa: CASNLVEVETQYF
cdr3_nt: TGTGCCAGCAATTTAGTGGAGGTAGAGACCCAGTACTTC

clone_size: .
d_call: TRBD2
v_call: TRBV4-1
j_call: TRBJ2-7
cdr3_aa: CASGHGTGGRIPLSYEQYF
cdr3_nt: TGCGCCAGCGGCCACGGGACTGGCGGGAGGATCCCCCTCTCCTACGAGCAGTACTTC

clone_size: .
d_call: .
v_call: TRBV12-3/TRBV12-4
j_call: TRBJ1-5
cdr3_aa: CAIKEGPGSNQPQHF
cdr3_nt: TGTGCCATCAAAGAAGGGCCCGGGAGCAATCAGCCCCAGCATTTT

clone_size: .
d_call: .
v_call: TRBV27
j_call: TRBJ2-3
cdr3_aa: CATGGDTQYF
cdr3_nt: TGTGCCACTGGGGGAGATACGCAGTATTTT

clone_size: many
d_call: TRBD1
v_call: TRBV6-1
j_call: TRBJ1-1
cdr3_aa: CASSSGQDGGTEAFF
cdr3_nt: TGTGCCAGCTCCTCTGGACAGGACGGGGGCACTGAAGCTTTCTTT

clone_size: .
d_call: .
v_call: TRBV24-1
j_call: TRBJ2-2
cdr3_aa: CATSVQGDGTGELFF
cdr3_nt: TGTGCCACCAGTGTACAGGGAGATGGCACCGGGGAGCTGTTTTTT

clone_size: .
d_call: TRBD2
v_call: TRBV6-1
j_call: TRBJ2-7
cdr3_aa: CANRDLSGTSYEQYF
cdr3_nt: TGTGCTAACAGGGACCTTAGCGGGACCTCCTACGAGCAGTACTTC

clone_size: .
d_call: .
v_call: TRBV5-4
j_call: TRBJ1-1
cdr3_aa: CASSGTGLNTAAFF
cdr3_nt: TGTGCCAGCAGCGGAACAGGATTAAACACTGCAGCTTTCTTT

clone_size: once
d_call: .
v_call: TRBV7-8
j_call: TRBJ1-5
cdr3_aa: CTSSSDWYEGMQHF
cdr3_nt: TGTACCAGCAGCTCCGACTGGTACGAGGGTATGCAGCATTTT

clone_size: .
d_call: TRBD2
v_call: TRBV5-6
j_call: TRBJ2-1
cdr3_aa: CVSRLVAGAGGNEQFF
cdr3_nt: TGTGTCAGCAGGTTGGTTGCGGGAGCTGGGGGCAATGAGCAGTTCTTC

clone_size: .
d_call: TRBD1
v_call: TRBV12-3/TRBV12-4
j_call: TRBJ1-1
cdr3_aa: CASSSRRGGRTEAFF
cdr3_nt: TGTGCCAGCAGTTCCCGGAGAGGGGGCAGAACTGAAGCATTCTTT

clone_size: .
d_call: TRBD1
v_call: TRBV10-2
j_call: TRBJ2-7
cdr3_aa: CAGSHTGGREEQYF
cdr3_nt: TGCGCCGGCAGTCACACAGGGGGCCGGGAAGAGCAGTACTTC

clone_size: .
d_call: TRBD1
v_call: TRBV11-2
j_call: TRBJ2-1
cdr3_aa: CASGLRTGPGNEQLF
cdr3_nt: TGTGCTAGCGGCTTAAGGACAGGGCCGGGGAATGAGCAGTTATTC

clone_size: .
d_call: TRBD2
v_call: TRBV7-2
j_call: TRBJ2-3
cdr3_aa: CASSFPGGGSSDTQYF
cdr3_nt: TGTGCCAGCAGCTTTCCGGGCGGCGGGAGCTCAGATACGCAGTATTTT

clone_size: .
d_call: .
v_call: TRBV5-8
j_call: TRBJ2-1
cdr3_aa: CASSLWLAGMYNEQFF
cdr3_nt: TGTGCCAGCAGCTTGTGGCTAGCTGGTATGTACAATGAGCAGTTCTTC

clone_size: many
d_call: TRBD2
v_call: TRBV5-6
j_call: TRBJ2-7
cdr3_aa: CASSLGLAGGPHEQYF
cdr3_nt: TGTGCCAGCAGCTTAGGACTAGCGGGAGGTCCCCACGAGCAGTACTTC

clone_size: .
d_call: .
v_call: TRBV14
j_call: TRBJ2-3
cdr3_aa: CASSQTADTQFF
cdr3_nt: TGTGCCAGCAGCCAAACCGCAGATACGCAGTTTTTT